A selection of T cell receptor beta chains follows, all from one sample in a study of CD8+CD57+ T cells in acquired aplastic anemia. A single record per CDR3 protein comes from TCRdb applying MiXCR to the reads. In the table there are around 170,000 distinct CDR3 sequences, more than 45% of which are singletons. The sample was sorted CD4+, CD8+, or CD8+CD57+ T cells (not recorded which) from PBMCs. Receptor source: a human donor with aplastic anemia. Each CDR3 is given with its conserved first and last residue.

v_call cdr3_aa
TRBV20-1 CSAPTGGNSGYTF
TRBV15 CATSRPGTYNYGYTF
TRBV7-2 CASSGRTASEAFF
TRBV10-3 CAISESLLAGGETQYF
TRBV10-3 CAISETLERAYEQYF
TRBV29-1 CSVEDRARDLYGYTF
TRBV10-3 CAISVGKGYEQYF
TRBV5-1 CASSLELRADTQYF
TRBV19 CASKVGDGEYNEQFF
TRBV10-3 CASSFAGAPRETQYF
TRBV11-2 CASSLTRSGNYNEQFF
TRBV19 CATSHTQVSEQYF
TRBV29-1 CSVEDITYEQYF
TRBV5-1 CASSLVGTDTQYF
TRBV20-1 CSAPPGTTNYGYTF
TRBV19 CASMLANTEAFF
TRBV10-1 CASSKRGQHTDTQYF
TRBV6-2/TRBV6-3 CASKLAGGVELFF
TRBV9 CASSLLPGSGTDEQYF
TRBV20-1 CSARLGREKLFF
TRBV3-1 CASSRTGGITEAFF
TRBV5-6 CASSFGGFSGANVLTF
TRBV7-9 CASSAGSGELFF
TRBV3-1 CASSTRTSRFSGELFF
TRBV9 CASSVSLDTEAFF
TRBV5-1 CASSDRDSFNYGYTF
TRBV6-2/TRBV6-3 CASRSTDRGYTF
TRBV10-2 CATQGVLNSPLHF
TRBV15 CATSRDVSDTEAFF
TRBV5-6 CASSVGEGETQYF
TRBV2 CASRFRPADTLTSNSPLHF
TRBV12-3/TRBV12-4 CASRGGVPMNTEAFF
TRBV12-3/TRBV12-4 CASSGLANTEAFF
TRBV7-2 CASSTRQGANTQYF
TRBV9 CASIEHGGAGRNEQFF
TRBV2 CASSVRGADGYTF
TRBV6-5 CASSSQGGSPLHF
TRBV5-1 CASSSGWGGGYPADDEQFF
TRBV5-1 CASSSTSGRSSYEQYF
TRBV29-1 CSVGLDSGANVLTF
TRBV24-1 CATSRDRGAFRYF
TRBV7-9 CASSLAKAEAFF
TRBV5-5 CASSLHGGSPLHF
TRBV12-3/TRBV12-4 CASSFGGNEKLFF
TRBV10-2 CASSASGTNYEQYF
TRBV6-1 CASSVGQGYAYEQYF
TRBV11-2 CASSRDRVTSYNEQFF